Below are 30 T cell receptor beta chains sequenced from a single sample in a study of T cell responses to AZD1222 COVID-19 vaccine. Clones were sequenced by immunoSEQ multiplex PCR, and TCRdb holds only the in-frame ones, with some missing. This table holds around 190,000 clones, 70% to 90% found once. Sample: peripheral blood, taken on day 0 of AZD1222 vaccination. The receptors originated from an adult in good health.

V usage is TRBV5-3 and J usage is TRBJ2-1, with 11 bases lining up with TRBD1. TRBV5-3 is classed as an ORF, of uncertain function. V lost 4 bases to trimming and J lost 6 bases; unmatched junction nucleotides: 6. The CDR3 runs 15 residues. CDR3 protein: CARSPLGQGVNEQFF. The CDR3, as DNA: TGTGCCAGAAGCCCTTTGGGACAGGGGGTCAATGAGCAGTTCTTC.

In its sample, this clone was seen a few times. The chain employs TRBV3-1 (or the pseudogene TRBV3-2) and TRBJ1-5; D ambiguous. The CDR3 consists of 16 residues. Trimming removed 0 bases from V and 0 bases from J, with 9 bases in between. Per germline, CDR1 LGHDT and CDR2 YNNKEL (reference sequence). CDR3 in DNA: TGTGCCAGCAGCCAAGATCTCGGTTATAGCAATCAGCCCCAGCATTTT. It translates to CASSQDLGYSNQPQHF.

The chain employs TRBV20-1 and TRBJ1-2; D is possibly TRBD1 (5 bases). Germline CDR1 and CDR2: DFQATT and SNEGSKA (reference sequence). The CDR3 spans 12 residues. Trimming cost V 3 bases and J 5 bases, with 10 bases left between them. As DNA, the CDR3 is TGCAGTGCTAGTGTGCCAGGGTATGGCTACACCTTC. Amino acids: CSASVPGYGYTF.

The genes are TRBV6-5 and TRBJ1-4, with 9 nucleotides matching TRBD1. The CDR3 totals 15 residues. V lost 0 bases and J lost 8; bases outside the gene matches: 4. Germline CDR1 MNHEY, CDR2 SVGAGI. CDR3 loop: CASSYSGTGWEKLFF. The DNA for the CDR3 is TGTGCCAGCAGTTACTCGGGGACAGGGTGGGAAAAACTGTTTTTT.

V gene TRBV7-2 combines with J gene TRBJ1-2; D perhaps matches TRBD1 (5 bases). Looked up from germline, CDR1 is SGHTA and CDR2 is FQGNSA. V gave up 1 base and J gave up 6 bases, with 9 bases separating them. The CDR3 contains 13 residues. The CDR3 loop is CASSLGGDNGYTF. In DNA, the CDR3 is TGTGCCAGCAGCTTAGGGGGGGATAATGGCTACACCTTC.

The chain's CDR3 is CASSVWTSGRNEQFF. The CDR3 region has the DNA TGTGCCAGCAGCGTTTGGACTAGCGGGAGAAATGAGCAGTTCTTC. The chain joins TRBV9 to TRBJ2-1, with TRBD2 matching 13 bases. Germline V gene lookup returns CDR1 SGDLS and CDR2 YYNGEE. This CDR3 comprises 15 residues. The V segment lost 2 bases and the J segment 7 bases; nucleotides outside the gene matches: 3.

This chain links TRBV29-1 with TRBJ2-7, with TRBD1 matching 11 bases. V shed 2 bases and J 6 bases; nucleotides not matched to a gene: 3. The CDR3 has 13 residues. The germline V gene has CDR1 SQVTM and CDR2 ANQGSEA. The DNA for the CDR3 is TGCAGCGTTGAACCCGGGACAGGGGGCGAGCAGTACTTC. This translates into CSVEPGTGGEQYF.

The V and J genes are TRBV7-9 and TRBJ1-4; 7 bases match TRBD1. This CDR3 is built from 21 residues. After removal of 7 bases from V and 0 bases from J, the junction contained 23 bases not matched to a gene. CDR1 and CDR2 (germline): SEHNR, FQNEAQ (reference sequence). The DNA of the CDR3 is TGTGCCAGCACCCCCGGTTGGCTTAAAAGCGAGGGGGCGTCAACTAATGAAAAACTGTTTTTT. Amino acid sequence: CASTPGWLKSEGASTNEKLFF.

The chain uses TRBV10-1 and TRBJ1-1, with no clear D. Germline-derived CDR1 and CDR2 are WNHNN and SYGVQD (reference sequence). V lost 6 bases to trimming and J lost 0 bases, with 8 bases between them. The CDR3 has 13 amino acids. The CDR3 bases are TGCGCCAGCAGGGATACACTGAACACTGAAGCTTTCTTT. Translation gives CASRDTLNTEAFF.

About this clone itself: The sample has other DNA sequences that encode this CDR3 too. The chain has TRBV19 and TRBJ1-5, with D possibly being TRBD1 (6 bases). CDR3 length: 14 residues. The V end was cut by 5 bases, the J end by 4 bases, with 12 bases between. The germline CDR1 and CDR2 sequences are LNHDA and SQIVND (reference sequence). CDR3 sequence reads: CASSVTGGNQPQHF. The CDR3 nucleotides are TGTGCCAGTAGTGTGACAGGAGGAAATCAGCCCCAGCATTTT.

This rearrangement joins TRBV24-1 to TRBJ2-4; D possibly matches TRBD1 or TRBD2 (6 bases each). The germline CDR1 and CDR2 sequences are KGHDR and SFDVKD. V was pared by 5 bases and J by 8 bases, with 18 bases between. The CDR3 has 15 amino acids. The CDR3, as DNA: TGTGCCACCAGTGGGGAGGACAGTTCCTTTGACATTCAGTACTTC. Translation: CATSGEDSSFDIQYF.

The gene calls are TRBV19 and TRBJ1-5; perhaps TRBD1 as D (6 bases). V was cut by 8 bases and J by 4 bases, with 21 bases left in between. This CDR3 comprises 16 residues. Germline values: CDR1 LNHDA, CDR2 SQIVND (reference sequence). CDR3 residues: CASYALGGAGNQPQHF. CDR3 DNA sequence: TGTGCCAGTTATGCACTCGGGGGGGCTGGAAATCAGCCCCAGCATTTT.

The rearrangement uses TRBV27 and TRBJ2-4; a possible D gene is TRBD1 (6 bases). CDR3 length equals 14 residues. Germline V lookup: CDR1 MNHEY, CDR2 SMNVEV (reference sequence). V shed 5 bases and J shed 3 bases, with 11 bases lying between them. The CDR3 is CASSPDSYKNIQYF. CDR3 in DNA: TGTGCCAGCAGTCCGGACAGTTACAAAAACATTCAGTACTTC.

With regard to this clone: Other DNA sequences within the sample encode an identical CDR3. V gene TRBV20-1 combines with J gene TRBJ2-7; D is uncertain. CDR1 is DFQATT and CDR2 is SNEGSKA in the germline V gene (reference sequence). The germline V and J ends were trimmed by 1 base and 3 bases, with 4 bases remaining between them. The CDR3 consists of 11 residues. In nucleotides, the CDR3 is TGCAGTGCTAGAGGGAGCTACGAGCAGTACTTC. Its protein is CSARGSYEQYF.

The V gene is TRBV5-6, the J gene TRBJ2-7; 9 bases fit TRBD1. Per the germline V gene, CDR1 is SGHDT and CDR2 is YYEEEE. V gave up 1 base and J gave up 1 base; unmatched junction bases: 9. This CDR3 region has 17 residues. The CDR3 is CASSLRGVGQGSYEQYF. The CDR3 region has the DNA TGTGCCAGCAGCTTGAGGGGTGTCGGACAGGGGTCCTACGAGCAGTACTTC.

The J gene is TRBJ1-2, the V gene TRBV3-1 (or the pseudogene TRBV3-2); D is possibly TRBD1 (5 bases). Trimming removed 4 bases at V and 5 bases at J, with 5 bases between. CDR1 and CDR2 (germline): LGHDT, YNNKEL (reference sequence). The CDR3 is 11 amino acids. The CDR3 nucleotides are TGTGCCAGCAGCCGACAGTATGGCTACACCTTC. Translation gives CASSRQYGYTF.

CDR3 DNA sequence: TGTGCCAGCAGCTTGGAGGACAGGTCGAACACTGAAGCTTTCTTT. Translation: CASSLEDRSNTEAFF. The chain uses TRBV7-6 and TRBJ1-1, with 7 bases identical to TRBD1. Losses at the gene ends were 3 bases for V and 1 base for J; bases not matched to a gene: 5. CDR1 SGHVS and CDR2 FNYEAQ come from the germline V gene. The CDR3 totals 15 residues.

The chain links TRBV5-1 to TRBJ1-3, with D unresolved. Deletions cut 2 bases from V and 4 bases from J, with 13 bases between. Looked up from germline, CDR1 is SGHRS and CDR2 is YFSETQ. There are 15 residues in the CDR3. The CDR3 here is CASSFNQIAGNTIYF. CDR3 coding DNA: TGCGCCAGCAGCTTTAATCAGATCGCCGGAAACACCATATATTTT.

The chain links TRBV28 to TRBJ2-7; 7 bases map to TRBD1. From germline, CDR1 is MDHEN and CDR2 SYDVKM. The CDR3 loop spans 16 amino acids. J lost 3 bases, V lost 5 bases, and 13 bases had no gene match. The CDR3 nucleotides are TGTGCCAGCAGTGCCATTCGTACAGGGGTTCGCTACGAGCAGTACTTC. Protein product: CASSAIRTGVRYEQYF. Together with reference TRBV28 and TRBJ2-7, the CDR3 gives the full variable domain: DVKVTQSSRYLVKRTGEKVFLECVQDMDHENMFWYRQDPGLGLRLIYFSYDVKMKEKGDIPEGYSVSREKKERFSLILESASTNQTSMYLCASSAIRTGVRYEQYFGPGTRLTVT.

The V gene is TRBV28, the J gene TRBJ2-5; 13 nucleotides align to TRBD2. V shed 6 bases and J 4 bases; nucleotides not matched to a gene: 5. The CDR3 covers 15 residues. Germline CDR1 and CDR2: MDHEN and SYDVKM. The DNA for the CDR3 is TGTGCCAGCAGATCACTAGCGGGGGGGCGAGAGACCCAGTACTTC. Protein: CASRSLAGGRETQYF.

The CDR3 DNA reads TGCGCCACTGGGCTCGGACCCGGGAATCAGCCCCAGCATTTT. Translation: CATGLGPGNQPQHF. The rearrangement joins TRBV10-2 to TRBJ1-5; D remains ambiguous. V lost 10 bases and J 4 bases, leaving 17 bases between the germline ends. This CDR3 has 14 residues. Looked up from germline, CDR1 is WSHSY and CDR2 is SAAADI.

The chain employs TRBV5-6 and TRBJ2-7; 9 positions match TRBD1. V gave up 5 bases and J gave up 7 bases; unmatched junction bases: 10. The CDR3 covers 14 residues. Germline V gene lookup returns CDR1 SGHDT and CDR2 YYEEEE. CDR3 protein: CASRADRGAGEQYF. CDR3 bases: TGTGCCAGCAGGGCTGACAGGGGGGCTGGGGAGCAGTACTTC. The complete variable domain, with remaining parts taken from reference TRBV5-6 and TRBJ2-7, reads DAGVTQSPTHLIKTRGQQVTLRCSPKSGHDTVSWYQQALGQGPQFIFQYYEEEERQRGNFPDRFSGHQFPNYSSELNVNALLLGDSALYLCASRADRGAGEQYFGPGTRLTVT.

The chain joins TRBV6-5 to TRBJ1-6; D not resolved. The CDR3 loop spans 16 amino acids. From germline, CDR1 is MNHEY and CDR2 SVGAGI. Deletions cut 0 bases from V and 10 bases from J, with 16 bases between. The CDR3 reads CASSYSGPGSGSPLHF. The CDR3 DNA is TGTGCCAGCAGTTACTCCGGGCCCGGAAGCGGCTCACCCCTCCACTTT.

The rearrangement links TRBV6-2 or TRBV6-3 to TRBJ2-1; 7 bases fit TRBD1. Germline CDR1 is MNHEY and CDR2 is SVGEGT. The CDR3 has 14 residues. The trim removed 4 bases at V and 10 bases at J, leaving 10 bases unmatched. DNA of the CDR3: TGTGCCAGCAGTTTAGTGTTAGGGGGCGGCGAGCAGTTCTTC. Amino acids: CASSLVLGGGEQFF.

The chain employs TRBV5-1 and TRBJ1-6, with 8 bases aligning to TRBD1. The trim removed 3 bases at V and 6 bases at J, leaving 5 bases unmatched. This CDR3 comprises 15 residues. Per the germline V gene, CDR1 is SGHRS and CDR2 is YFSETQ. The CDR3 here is CASSSGQAANSPLHF. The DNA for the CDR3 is TGCGCCAGCAGCTCGGGACAGGCTGCTAATTCACCCCTCCACTTT.

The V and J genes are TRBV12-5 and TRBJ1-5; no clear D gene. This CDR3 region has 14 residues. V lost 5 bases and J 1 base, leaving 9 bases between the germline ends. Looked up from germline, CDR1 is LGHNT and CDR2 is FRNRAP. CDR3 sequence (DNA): TGTGCTAGTGGTCGGCGAGAGAGCAATCAGCCCCAGCATTTT. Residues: CASGRRESNQPQHF.

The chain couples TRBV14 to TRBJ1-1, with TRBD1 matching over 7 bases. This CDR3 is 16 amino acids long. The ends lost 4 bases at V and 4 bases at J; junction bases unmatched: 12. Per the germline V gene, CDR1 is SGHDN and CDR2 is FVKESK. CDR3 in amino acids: CASSLRDSRGSTEAFF. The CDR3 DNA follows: TGTGCCAGCAGCCTCCGGGACAGTCGGGGGAGCACTGAAGCTTTCTTT.

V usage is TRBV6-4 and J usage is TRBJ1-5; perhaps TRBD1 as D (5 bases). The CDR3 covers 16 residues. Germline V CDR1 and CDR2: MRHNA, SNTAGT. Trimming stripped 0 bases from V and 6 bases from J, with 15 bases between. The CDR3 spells CASSDSNPPGRQPQHF. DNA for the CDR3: TGTGCCAGCAGTGACTCGAATCCCCCAGGGCGTCAGCCCCAGCATTTT.

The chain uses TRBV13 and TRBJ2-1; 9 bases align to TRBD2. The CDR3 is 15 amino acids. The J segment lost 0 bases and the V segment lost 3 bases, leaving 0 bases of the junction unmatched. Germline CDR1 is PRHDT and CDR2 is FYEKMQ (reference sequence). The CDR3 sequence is CASSFSGSSYNEQFF. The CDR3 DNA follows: TGTGCCAGCAGCTTTAGCGGGAGCTCCTACAATGAGCAGTTCTTC. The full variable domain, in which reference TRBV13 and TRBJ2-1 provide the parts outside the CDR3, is AAGVIQSPRHLIKEKRETATLKCYPIPRHDTVYWYQQGPGQDPQFLISFYEKMQSDKGSIPDRFSAQQFSDYHSELNMSSLELGDSALYFCASSFSGSSYNEQFFGPGTRLTVL.

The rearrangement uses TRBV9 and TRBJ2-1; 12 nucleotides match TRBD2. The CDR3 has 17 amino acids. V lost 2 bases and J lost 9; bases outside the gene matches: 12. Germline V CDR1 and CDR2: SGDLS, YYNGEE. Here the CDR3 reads CASSVTLTSGSLGEQFF. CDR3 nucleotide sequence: TGTGCCAGCAGCGTGACTTTGACTAGCGGGAGTCTGGGTGAGCAGTTCTTC.